Presented here are 21 T cell receptor beta chains from one specimen sequenced in a study of cytomegalovirus exposure and HLA in healthy donors. Clones were read by immunoSEQ multiplex PCR, and TCRdb kept only the in-frame ones, dropping some. The table has hundreds of thousands of clones, approximately 83% seen once. The specimen sequenced was PBMCs. All receptors come from a woman aged 30 to 39 in good health and CMV-seropositive.

The chain combines TRBV6-1 with TRBJ2-3; D might be TRBD2 (6 bases). Trimming removed 6 bases from V and 3 bases from J, with 16 bases in between. Germline V CDR1 and CDR2: MNHNS, SASEGT. There are 15 residues in the CDR3. CDR3 residues: CASSRSGVGTDTQYF. CDR3 nucleotides: TGTGCCAGCAGCCGGTCGGGGGTCGGGACAGATACGCAGTATTTT.

V and J are TRBV5-4 and TRBJ1-4, with D uncertain. The CDR3 is made up of 13 amino acids. CDR1 and CDR2 (germline): SGHNT, YYREEE (reference sequence). The V end lost 5 bases, the J end lost 2 bases, and 7 bases lay between the germline ends. The CDR3 here is CASRGATNEKLFF. CDR3 DNA: TGTGCCAGCAGGGGAGCTACTAATGAAAAACTGTTTTTT.

V usage is TRBV29-1 and J usage is TRBJ2-7; 8 bases agree with TRBD2. With V trimmed by 7 bases and J by 2 bases, 4 bases remained unmatched. The CDR3 is made up of 12 amino acids. Germline V gene sequence: CDR1 SQVTM, CDR2 ANQGSEA. CDR3 residues: CSAGGEAYEQYF. The CDR3 DNA reads as TGCAGCGCCGGGGGGGAGGCCTACGAGCAGTACTTC.

This clone was detected a few times. This same CDR3 is encoded by further DNA sequences in the sample. This chain uses TRBV5-1 with TRBJ2-7; TRBD1 aligns across 12 bases. CDR3 size: 14 residues. Germline CDR1 SGHRS, CDR2 YFSETQ. V gave up 5 bases and J gave up 4 bases; unmatched junction bases: 4. The CDR3 is CASSPGQGAYEQYF. For the CDR3, the DNA is TGCGCCAGCAGTCCGGGACAGGGGGCTTACGAGCAGTACTTC.

This clone was seen more than once but under ten times. The chain employs TRBV27 and TRBJ2-3; D gene uncertain. CDR1 MNHEY and CDR2 SMNVEV come from the germline V gene (reference sequence). V was clipped by 7 bases and J by 2 bases, with 10 bases between them. The length of the CDR3 is 13 residues. CDR3: CASKSVNTDTQYF. In DNA form, the CDR3 reads TGTGCCAGCAAGTCAGTTAACACAGATACGCAGTATTTT.

J is TRBJ1-1 and V is TRBV4-1; a possible D gene is TRBD1 (5 bases). CDR1 and CDR2 (germline): MGHRA, YSYEKL. This CDR3 is built from 15 residues. The V end lost 0 bases, the J end lost 1 base, and 9 bases lay between the germline ends. CDR3 sequence reads: CASSQESQGNTEAFF. Written as DNA, the CDR3 is TGCGCCAGCAGCCAAGAATCCCAGGGGAACACTGAAGCTTTCTTT.

The chain is built from TRBV7-9 and TRBJ2-2; D is perhaps TRBD1 (5 bases). Germline V lookup: CDR1 SEHNR, CDR2 FQNEAQ (reference sequence). The CDR3 contains 14 residues. Trimming took 6 bases from V and 7 from J, leaving 15 bases between them. The CDR3 coding sequence is TGTGCCAGCAGTCCGACAGTTTTGCACGGGGAGCTGTTTTTT. Its protein is CASSPTVLHGELFF.

The V and J genes are TRBV4-1 and TRBJ2-7; D remains ambiguous. From germline, CDR1 is MGHRA and CDR2 YSYEKL. The CDR3 covers 14 residues. The ends were cut back, 0 bases at V and 3 bases at J, with 9 bases in the middle. The CDR3 DNA reads as TGCGCCAGCAGCCAAGAAGGAGATCTCTACGAGCAGTACTTC. As protein: CASSQEGDLYEQYF.

This clone has just one count. The chain joins TRBV19 to TRBJ1-2; 7 bases line up with TRBD1. V was pared by 5 bases and J by 3 bases, with 6 bases of the junction left unmatched. Germline V gene lookup returns CDR1 LNHDA and CDR2 SQIVND (reference sequence). The CDR3 runs 14 residues. The CDR3 loop reads CASSLRQGDYGYTF. The CDR3 nucleotides are TGTGCCAGTAGTCTCCGACAGGGAGACTATGGCTACACCTTC.

This clone was seen a few times. V and J are TRBV7-2 and TRBJ2-7, with no clear D. Trimming removed 4 bases at V and 4 bases at J, with 17 bases between. Germline CDR1 and CDR2: SGHTA and FQGNSA. This CDR3 contains 15 residues. The DNA for the CDR3 is TGTGCCAGCAGCTGGCAGTCGTGGGCCGGATACGAGCAGTACTTC. It encodes CASSWQSWAGYEQYF. The variable domain in full, with the rest retrieved from reference TRBV7-2 and TRBJ2-7, is GAGVSQSPSNKVTEKGKDVELRCDPISGHTALYWYRQSLGQGLEFLIYFQGNSAPDKSGLPSDRFSAERTGGSVSTLTIQRTQQEDSAVYLCASSWQSWAGYEQYFGPGTRLTVT.

This rearrangement joins TRBV9 to TRBJ2-7, with 10 nucleotides matching TRBD1. CDR3 length equals 16 residues. Germline CDR1 reads SGDLS; CDR2 reads YYNGEE. V dropped 0 bases and J dropped 4; count of bases not matched to a gene: 7. The CDR3 here is CASSVGGGQGIYEQYF. In nucleotides, the CDR3 is TGTGCCAGCAGCGTAGGGGGGGGACAGGGGATATACGAGCAGTACTTC. Full variable domain (rest looked up from reference TRBV9 and TRBJ2-7): DSGVTQTPKHLITATGQRVTLRCSPRSGDLSVYWYQQSLDQGLQFLIQYYNGEERAKGNILERFSAQQFPDLHSELNLSSLELGDSALYFCASSVGGGQGIYEQYFGPGTRLTVT.

This chain joins TRBV5-6 and TRBJ2-1, with 8 bases aligning to TRBD2. V lost 2 bases and J lost 9; bases outside the gene matches: 4. The CDR3 is 13 residues long. Germline values: CDR1 SGHDT, CDR2 YYEEEE. CDR3 protein: CASSLTGGAEQFF. The CDR3 region has the DNA TGTGCCAGCAGCTTAACGGGAGGGGCTGAGCAGTTCTTC.

This chain joins TRBV7-9 and TRBJ2-1, with D perhaps TRBD1 (6 bases). CDR1 is SEHNR, CDR2 FQNEAQ, per germline (reference sequence). The V end lost 8 bases, the J end lost 4 bases, and 21 bases lay between the germline ends. CDR3 length: 16 residues. DNA of the CDR3: TGTGCCAGCCAACCGTGGGGTCAGGACAGTTACAATGAGCAGTTCTTC. This encodes CASQPWGQDSYNEQFF.

This chain uses TRBV5-1 with TRBJ2-3; 9 bases are shared with TRBD2. This CDR3 region has 16 residues. Per germline, CDR1 SGHRS and CDR2 YFSETQ. Trimming took 2 bases from V and 3 from J; bases not matched to a gene: 7. Here the CDR3 DNA reads TGCGCCAGCAGCTTCCTAGCGGGGATAGGGACAGATACGCAGTATTTT. It translates to CASSFLAGIGTDTQYF.

The genes are TRBV6-4 and TRBJ2-2, with 13 bases that match TRBD2. Germline CDR1 is MRHNA and CDR2 is SNTAGT. V shed 2 bases and J 4 bases; nucleotides not matched to a gene: 1. The CDR3 is 16 residues long. The CDR3 reads CASSDRLAGGTGELFF. The DNA for the CDR3 is TGTGCCAGCAGTGACAGACTAGCGGGAGGCACCGGGGAGCTGTTTTTT.

This clone was observed a few times. V usage is TRBV5-1 and J usage is TRBJ2-7; 12 nucleotides line up with TRBD2. Per the germline V gene, CDR1 is SGHRS and CDR2 is YFSETQ. J was trimmed by 0 bases and V by 5 bases; bases with no gene match: 12. The CDR3 is made up of 18 amino acids. For the CDR3, the DNA is TGCGCCAGCAGATTAACTGGACTAGCGGGAACCGGCTCCTACGAGCAGTACTTC. Residues: CASRLTGLAGTGSYEQYF.

The chain recombines TRBV4-1 with TRBJ2-1; D may be TRBD2 (5 bases). Germline V gene lookup returns CDR1 MGHRA and CDR2 YSYEKL. V lost 4 bases and J lost 8, with 18 bases in between. The CDR3 length is 15 residues. This CDR3 is CASSPGLGSGYEQFF. In DNA, the CDR3 is TGCGCCAGCAGCCCCGGACTGGGGAGCGGCTATGAGCAGTTCTTC.

This clone turned up a few times. This chain connects TRBV15 to TRBJ2-7; 7 bases match TRBD2. The length of the CDR3 is 14 residues. The ends lost 1 base at V and 5 bases at J; junction bases unmatched: 5. Germline V gene lookup returns CDR1 LNHNV and CDR2 YYDKDF (reference sequence). The CDR3 nucleotides are TGTGCCACCAGCAGAGGCGGGAGACTTGACGAGCAGTACTTC. Its protein is CATSRGGRLDEQYF.

V is TRBV14 and J is TRBJ1-1; D might be TRBD1 (6 bases). Deletions cut 4 bases from V and 0 bases from J, with 6 bases between. This CDR3 has 13 residues. CDR1 and CDR2 from the germline V gene are SGHDN and FVKESK. DNA for the CDR3: TGTGCCAGCAGCCCAGGGGTGAACACTGAAGCTTTCTTT. Translated, it gives CASSPGVNTEAFF.

This chain links TRBV30 with TRBJ2-7; TRBD2 is a possible D gene (5 bases). Looked up from germline, CDR1 is GTSNPN and CDR2 is SVGIG (reference sequence). This CDR3 comprises 12 residues. V dropped 4 bases and J dropped 0 bases, with 7 bases sitting between them. CDR3 protein: CAWTGDSYEQYF. The CDR3 region has the DNA TGTGCCTGGACCGGGGACTCCTACGAGCAGTACTTC. Drawing the rest from reference TRBV30 and TRBJ2-7, the complete variable domain is SQTIHQWPATLVQPVGSPLSLECTVEGTSNPNLYWYRQAAGRGLQLLFYSVGIGQISSEVPQNLSASRPQDRQFILSSKKLLLSDSGFYLCAWTGDSYEQYFGPGTRLTVT.

The chain carries TRBV27 and TRBJ2-7, with TRBD2 matching over 12 bases. Losses at the gene ends were 4 bases for V and 4 bases for J; bases not matched to a gene: 8. Germline V lookup: CDR1 MNHEY, CDR2 SMNVEV (reference sequence). The CDR3 consists of 16 residues. The DNA for the CDR3 is TGTGCCAGCAGTTCCCTAGCGGGAGGGCGGAGGTACGAGCAGTACTTC. This gives the protein CASSSLAGGRRYEQYF.